Each of the 9 T cell receptor beta chains below was sequenced from the same sample in a study of beta chain features in type 1 diabetes. Every isolated RNA sample was fully reverse transcribed, so sequencing captured expressed TCRB transcripts. Assay used: immunoSEQ multiplex PCR; TCRdb lists only in-frame clones, some missing. The sample yields under 350,000 clones, 7% to 9% seen once. Material for sequencing was central memory CD4+ T cells from blood. The receptors shown here come from a woman younger than 35 in good health.

The J gene is TRBJ2-1, the V gene TRBV7-9; 8 positions match TRBD1. CDR1 SEHNR and CDR2 FQNEAQ come from the germline V gene (reference sequence). The CDR3 extends over 13 amino acids. J gave up 9 bases and V 4 bases, and 5 bases lay outside the gene matches. In DNA form, the CDR3 reads TGTGCCAGCAGCTACCAGGGGGCGGCTGAGCAGTTCTTC. Its protein product is CASSYQGAAEQFF.

The chain couples TRBV30 to TRBJ1-1, with 7 bases identical to TRBD1. CDR3 length: 14 amino acids. Germline trimming cut 2 bases from V and 12 bases from J; bases unmatched to any gene: 15. Germline CDR1 is GTSNPN and CDR2 is SVGIG (reference sequence). As DNA, the CDR3 is TGTGCCTGGAGTCATGGACAGGCTTCCCTGAAGACTTTCTTT. Encoded protein: CAWSHGQASLKTFF.

This clone was found a few times. The chain uses TRBV11-3 and TRBJ2-1; 10 bases match TRBD2. Per germline, CDR1 SGHNT and CDR2 YENEEA. The CDR3 is 15 residues long. Unmatched junction bases numbered 3, after V lost 4 bases and J lost 3 bases. This chain's CDR3 is CASSSGLAVYNEQFF. CDR3 bases: TGTGCCAGCAGCTCCGGACTAGCGGTCTACAATGAGCAGTTCTTC.

The chain links TRBV7-9 to TRBJ1-5; D is ambiguous. Trimming stripped 5 bases from V and 1 base from J, with 9 bases between. Per the germline V gene, CDR1 is SEHNR and CDR2 is FQNEAQ (reference sequence). CDR3 length: 14 amino acids. The DNA for the CDR3 is TGTGCCAGCAGCGGAGACCGGAGCAATCAGCCCCAGCATTTT. Translated, it gives CASSGDRSNQPQHF.

This clone was seen only a few times. The rearrangement uses TRBV5-8 and TRBJ1-1; D is undetermined. The CDR3 is made up of 13 amino acids. Trimming shortened V by 2 bases and J by 1 base, and 6 bases separated the two germline ends. The germline CDR1 and CDR2 sequences are SGHTS and YDEGEE. The CDR3 DNA sequence: TGTGCCAGCAGCTTCAGGAGGAACACTGAAGCTTTCTTT. As protein: CASSFRRNTEAFF.

A few counts support this clone. This chain uses TRBV18 with TRBJ2-7; 9 nucleotides align to TRBD1. CDR3 size: 15 residues. With 5 bases clipped from V and 1 base from J, the junction kept 6 bases outside the gene matches. The germline CDR1 and CDR2 sequences are KGHSH and LQKENI. The CDR3 region has the DNA TGTGCCAGCTCATCCCGGACAGGGGCGTCCTACGAGCAGTACTTC. It translates to CASSSRTGASYEQYF.

The rearrangement joins TRBV5-1 to TRBJ1-1; D call uncertain. Germline lookup yields CDR1 SGHRS and CDR2 YFSETQ. Between the trimmed V and J ends, which lost 0 bases and 4 bases, there was a span of 7 bases. This CDR3 contains 13 residues. The CDR3 sequence is CASSLGQTTEAFF. The CDR3 nucleotides are TGCGCCAGCAGCTTGGGTCAAACCACTGAAGCTTTCTTT.

This clone came up many times. Here the CDR3 DNA reads TGTGCCAGCAGCCTGTGGACAGGGGATAACTACGAGCAGTACTTC. Its translation is CASSLWTGDNYEQYF. The chain has TRBV7-2 and TRBJ2-7; 9 bases match TRBD1. V gave up 5 bases and J gave up 3 bases; unmatched junction bases: 8. Germline CDR1 reads SGHTA; CDR2 reads FQGNSA. The CDR3 has 15 residues.

In its sample, this clone was seen a few times. The gene calls are TRBV29-1 and TRBJ1-5; 7 nucleotides align to TRBD1. This CDR3 is 15 amino acids long. The germline gives CDR1 SQVTM, CDR2 ANQGSEA. With V trimmed by 6 bases and J by 0 bases, 8 bases remained unmatched. CDR3 amino acids: CSVRDSTYSNQPQHF. CDR3 in DNA: TGCAGCGTCCGGGACAGCACCTATAGCAATCAGCCCCAGCATTTT. The full variable domain, with the rest looked up from reference TRBV29-1 and TRBJ1-5, is SAVISQKPSRDICQRGTSLTIQCQVDSQVTMMFWYRQQPGQSLTLIATANQGSEATYESGFVIDKFPISRPNLTFSTLTVSNMSPEDSSIYLCSVRDSTYSNQPQHFGDGTRLSIL.